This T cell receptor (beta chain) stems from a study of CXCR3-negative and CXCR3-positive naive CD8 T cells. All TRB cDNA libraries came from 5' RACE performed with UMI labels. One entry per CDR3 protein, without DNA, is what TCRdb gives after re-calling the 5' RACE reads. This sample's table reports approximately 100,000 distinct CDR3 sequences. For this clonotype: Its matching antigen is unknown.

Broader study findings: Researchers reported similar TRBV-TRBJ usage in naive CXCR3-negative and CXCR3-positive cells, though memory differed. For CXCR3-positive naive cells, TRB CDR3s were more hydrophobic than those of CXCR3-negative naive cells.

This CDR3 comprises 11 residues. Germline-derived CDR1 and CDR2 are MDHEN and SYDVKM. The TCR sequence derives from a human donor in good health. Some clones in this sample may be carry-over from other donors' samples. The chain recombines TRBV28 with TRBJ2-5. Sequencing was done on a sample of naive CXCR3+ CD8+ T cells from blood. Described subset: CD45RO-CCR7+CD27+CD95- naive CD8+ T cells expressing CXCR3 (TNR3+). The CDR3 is CASRFGETQYF.